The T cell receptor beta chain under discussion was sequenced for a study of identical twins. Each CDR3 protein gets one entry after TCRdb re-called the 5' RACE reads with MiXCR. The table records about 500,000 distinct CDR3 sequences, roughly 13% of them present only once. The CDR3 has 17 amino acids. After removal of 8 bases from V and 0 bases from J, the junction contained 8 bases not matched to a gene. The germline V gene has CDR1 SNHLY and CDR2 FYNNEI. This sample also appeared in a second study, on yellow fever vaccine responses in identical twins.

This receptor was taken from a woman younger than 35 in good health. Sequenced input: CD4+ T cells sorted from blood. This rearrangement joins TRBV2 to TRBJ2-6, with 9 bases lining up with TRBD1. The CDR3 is CASYPMTGGSGANVLTF. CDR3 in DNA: TGTGCCAGCTACCCTATGACAGGGGGCTCTGGGGCCAACGTCCTGACTTTC.